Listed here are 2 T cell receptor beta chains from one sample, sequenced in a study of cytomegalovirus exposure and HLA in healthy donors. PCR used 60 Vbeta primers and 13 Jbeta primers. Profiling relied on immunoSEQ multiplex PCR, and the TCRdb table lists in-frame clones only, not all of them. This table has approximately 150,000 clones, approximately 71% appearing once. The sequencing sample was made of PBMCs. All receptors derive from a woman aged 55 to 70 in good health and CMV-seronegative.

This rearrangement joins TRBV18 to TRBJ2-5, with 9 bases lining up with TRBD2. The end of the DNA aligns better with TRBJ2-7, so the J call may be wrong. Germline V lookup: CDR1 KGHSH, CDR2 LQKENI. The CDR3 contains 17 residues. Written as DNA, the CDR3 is TGTGCCAGCTCACCGGGTGGTCTAGCGGGGCTCTCCTACGAGCAGTACTTC. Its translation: CASSPGGLAGLSYEQYF.

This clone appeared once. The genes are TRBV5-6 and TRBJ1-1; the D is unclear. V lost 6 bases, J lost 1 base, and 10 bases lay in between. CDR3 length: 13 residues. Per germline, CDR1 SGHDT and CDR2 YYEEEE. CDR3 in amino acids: CASNSTRNTEAFF. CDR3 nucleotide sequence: TGTGCCAGCAATTCTACGAGGAACACTGAAGCTTTCTTT. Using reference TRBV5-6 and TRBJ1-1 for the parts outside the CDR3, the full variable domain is DAGVTQSPTHLIKTRGQQVTLRCSPKSGHDTVSWYQQALGQGPQFIFQYYEEEERQRGNFPDRFSGHQFPNYSSELNVNALLLGDSALYLCASNSTRNTEAFFGQGTRLTVV.